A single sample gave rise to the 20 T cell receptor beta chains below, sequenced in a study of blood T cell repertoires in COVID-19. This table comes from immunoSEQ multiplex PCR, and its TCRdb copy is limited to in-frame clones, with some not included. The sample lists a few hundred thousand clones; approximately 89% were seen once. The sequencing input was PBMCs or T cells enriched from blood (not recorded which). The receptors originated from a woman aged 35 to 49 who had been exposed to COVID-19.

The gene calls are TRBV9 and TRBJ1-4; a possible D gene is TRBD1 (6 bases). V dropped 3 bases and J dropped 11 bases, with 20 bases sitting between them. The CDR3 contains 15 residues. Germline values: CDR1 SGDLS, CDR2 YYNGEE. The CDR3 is CASSAFGTPGDKLFF. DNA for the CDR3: TGTGCCAGCAGCGCCTTCGGGACACCCGGGGACAAACTGTTTTTT.

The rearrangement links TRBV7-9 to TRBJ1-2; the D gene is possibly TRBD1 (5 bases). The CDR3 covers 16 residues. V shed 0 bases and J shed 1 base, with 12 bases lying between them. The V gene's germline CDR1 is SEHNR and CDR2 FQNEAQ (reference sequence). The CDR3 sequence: CASSLAGGGVNYGYTF. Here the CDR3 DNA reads TGTGCCAGCAGCTTAGCTGGGGGAGGGGTTAACTATGGCTACACCTTC.

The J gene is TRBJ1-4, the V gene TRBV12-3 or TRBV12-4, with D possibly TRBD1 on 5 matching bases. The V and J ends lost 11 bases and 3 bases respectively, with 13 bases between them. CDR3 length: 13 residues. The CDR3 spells CASRRGANEKLFF. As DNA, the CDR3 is TGTGCCTCCCGGCGGGGGGCTAATGAAAAACTGTTTTTT.

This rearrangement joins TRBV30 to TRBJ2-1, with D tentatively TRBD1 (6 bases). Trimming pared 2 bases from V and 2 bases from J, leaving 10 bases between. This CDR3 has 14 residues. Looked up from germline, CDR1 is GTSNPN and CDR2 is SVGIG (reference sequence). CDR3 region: CAWSPRDTYNEQFF. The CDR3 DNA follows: TGTGCCTGGAGTCCCCGGGACACCTACAATGAGCAGTTCTTC.

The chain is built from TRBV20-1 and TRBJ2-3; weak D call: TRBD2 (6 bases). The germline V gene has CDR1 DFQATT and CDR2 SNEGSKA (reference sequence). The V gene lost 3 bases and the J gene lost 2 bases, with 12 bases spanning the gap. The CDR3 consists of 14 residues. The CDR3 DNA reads TGCAGTGCTAGTCAAAGCGGGTACACAGATACGCAGTATTTT. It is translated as CSASQSGYTDTQYF.

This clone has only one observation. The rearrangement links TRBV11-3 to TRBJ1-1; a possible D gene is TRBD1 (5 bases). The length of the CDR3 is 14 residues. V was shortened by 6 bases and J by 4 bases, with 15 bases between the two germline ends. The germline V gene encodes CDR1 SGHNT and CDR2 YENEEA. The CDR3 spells CASRPGGKSTEAFF. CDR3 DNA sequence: TGTGCCAGCAGACCGGGGGGTAAAAGCACTGAAGCTTTCTTT.

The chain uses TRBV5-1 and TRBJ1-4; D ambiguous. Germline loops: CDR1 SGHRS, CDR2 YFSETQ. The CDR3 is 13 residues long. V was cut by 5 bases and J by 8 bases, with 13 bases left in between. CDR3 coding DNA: TGCGCCAGCAGACCTACAGTCGGCGAAAAACTGTTTTTT. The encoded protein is CASRPTVGEKLFF. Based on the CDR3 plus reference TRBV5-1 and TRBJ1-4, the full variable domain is KAGVTQTPRYLIKTRGQQVTLSCSPISGHRSVSWYQQTPGQGLQFLFEYFSETQRNKGNFPGRFSGRQFSNSRSEMNVSTLELGDSALYLCASRPTVGEKLFFGSGTQLSVL.

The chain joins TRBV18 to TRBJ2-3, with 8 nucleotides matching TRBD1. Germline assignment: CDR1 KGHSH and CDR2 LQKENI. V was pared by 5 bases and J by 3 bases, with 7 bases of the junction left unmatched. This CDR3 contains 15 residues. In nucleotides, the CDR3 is TGTGCCAGCTCATCAGAGACAGGGGTGACAGATACGCAGTATTTT. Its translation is CASSSETGVTDTQYF.

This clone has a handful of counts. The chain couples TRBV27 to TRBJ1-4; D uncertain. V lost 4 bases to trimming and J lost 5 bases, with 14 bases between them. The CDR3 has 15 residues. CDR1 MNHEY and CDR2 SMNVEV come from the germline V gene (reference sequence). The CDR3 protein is CASSSSLSTNEKLFF. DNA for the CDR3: TGTGCCAGCAGTTCGAGCCTATCCACGAATGAAAAACTGTTTTTT. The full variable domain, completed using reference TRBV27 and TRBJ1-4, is EAQVTQNPRYLITVTGKKLTVTCSQNMNHEYMSWYRQDPGLGLRQIYYSMNVEVTDKGDVPEGYKVSRKEKRNFPLILESPSPNQTSLYFCASSSSLSTNEKLFFGSGTQLSVL.

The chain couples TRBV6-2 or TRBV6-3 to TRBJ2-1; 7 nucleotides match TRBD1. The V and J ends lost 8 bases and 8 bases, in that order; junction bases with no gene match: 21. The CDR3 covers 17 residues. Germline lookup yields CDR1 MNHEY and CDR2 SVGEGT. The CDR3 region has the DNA TGTGCCAGCCGCCCCCCGCCCTACACAGGGGTGGGTTATGAGCAGTTCTTC. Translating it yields CASRPPPYTGVGYEQFF.

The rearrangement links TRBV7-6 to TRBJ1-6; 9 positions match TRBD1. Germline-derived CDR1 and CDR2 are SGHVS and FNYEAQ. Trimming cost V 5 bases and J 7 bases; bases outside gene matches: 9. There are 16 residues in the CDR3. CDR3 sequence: CASSLGSTGGNSPLHF. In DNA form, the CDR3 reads TGTGCCAGCAGCCTCGGGTCGACAGGGGGGAATTCACCCCTCCACTTT.

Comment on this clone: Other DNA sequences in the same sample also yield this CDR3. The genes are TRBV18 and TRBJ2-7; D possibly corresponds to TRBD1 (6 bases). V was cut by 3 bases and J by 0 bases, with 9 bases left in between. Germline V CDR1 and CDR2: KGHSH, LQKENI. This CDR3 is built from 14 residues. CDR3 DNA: TGTGCCAGCTCACCTAGCAGGGGCTCCTACGAGCAGTACTTC. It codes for CASSPSRGSYEQYF.

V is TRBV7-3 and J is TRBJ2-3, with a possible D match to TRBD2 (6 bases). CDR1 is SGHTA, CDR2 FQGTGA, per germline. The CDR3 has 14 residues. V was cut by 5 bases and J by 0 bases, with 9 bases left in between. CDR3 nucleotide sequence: TGTGCCAGCAGCCAGACTAGTAGCACAGATACGCAGTATTTT. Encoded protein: CASSQTSSTDTQYF.

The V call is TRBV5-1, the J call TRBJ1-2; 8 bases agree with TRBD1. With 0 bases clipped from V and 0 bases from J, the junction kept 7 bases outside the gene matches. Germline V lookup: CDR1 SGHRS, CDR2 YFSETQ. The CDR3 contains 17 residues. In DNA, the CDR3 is TGCGCCAGCAGCTTGGGACAGGGGATTTTAGCTAACTATGGCTACACCTTC. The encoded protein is CASSLGQGILANYGYTF.

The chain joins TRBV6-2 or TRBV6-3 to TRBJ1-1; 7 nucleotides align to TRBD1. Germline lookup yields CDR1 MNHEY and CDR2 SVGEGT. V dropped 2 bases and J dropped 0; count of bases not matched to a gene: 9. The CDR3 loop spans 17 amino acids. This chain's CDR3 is CASSYGFAGGLNTEAFF. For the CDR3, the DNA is TGTGCCAGCAGTTACGGATTTGCAGGGGGATTGAACACTGAAGCTTTCTTT.

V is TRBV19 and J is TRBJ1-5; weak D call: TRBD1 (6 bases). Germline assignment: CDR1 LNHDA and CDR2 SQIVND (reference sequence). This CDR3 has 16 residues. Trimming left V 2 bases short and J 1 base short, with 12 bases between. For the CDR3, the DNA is TGTGCCAGTAGTATACACAGGACAGCCAGCAATCAGCCCCAGCATTTT. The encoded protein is CASSIHRTASNQPQHF.

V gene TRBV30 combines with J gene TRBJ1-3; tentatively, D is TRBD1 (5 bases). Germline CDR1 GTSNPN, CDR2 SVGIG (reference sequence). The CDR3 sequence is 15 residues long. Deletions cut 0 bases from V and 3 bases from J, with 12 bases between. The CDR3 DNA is TGTGCCTGGAGTGTACTCCCAGGGTATGGAAACACCATATATTTT. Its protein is CAWSVLPGYGNTIYF.

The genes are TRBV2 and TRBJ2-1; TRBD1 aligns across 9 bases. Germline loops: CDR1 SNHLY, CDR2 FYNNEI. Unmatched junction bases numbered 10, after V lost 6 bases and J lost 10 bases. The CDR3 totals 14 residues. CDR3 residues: CASRRDRVLWEQFF. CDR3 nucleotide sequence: TGTGCCAGCAGACGGGACAGGGTCTTGTGGGAGCAGTTCTTC.

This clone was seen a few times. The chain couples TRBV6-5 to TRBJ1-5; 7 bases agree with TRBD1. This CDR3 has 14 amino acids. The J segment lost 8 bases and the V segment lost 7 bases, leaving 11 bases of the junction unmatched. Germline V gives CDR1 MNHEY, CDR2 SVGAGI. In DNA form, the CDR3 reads TGTGCCAGCACATCGACAGGGTGGTTGGAGCCCCAGCATTTT. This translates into CASTSTGWLEPQHF.

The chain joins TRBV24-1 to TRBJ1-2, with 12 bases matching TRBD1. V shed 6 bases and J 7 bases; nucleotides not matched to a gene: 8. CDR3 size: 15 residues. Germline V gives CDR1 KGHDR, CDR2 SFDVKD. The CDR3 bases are TGTGCCACCAGTCCCTCGGGGACAGGGGGCGGTGGCTACACCTTC. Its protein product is CATSPSGTGGGGYTF.